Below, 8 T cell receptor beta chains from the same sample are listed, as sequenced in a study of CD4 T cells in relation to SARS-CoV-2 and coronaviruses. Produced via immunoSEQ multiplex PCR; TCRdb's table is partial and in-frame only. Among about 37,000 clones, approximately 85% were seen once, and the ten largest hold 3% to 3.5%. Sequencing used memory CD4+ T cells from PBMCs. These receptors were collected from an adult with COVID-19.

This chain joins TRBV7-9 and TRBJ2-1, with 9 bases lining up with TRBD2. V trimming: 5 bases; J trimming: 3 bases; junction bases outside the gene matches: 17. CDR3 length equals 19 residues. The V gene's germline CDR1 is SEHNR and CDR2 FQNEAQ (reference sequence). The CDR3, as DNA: TGTGCCAGCAGCCCTGGGGGGTCCAGCGGGAGGCGAATCTACAATGAGCAGTTCTTC. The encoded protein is CASSPGGSSGRRIYNEQFF.

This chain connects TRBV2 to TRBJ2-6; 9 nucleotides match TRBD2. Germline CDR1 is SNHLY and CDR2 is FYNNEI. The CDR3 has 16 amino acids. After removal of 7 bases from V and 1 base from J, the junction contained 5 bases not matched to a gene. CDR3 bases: TGTGCCAGCAAGCGGGGGGTAACATCTGGGGCCAACGTCCTGACTTTC. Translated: CASKRGVTSGANVLTF.

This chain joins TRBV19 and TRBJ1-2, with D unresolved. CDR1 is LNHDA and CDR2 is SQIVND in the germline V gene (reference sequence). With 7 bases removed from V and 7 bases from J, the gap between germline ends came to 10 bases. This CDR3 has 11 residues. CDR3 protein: CASNLGSGYTF. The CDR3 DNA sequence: TGTGCCAGTAATTTAGGCAGTGGCTACACCTTC.

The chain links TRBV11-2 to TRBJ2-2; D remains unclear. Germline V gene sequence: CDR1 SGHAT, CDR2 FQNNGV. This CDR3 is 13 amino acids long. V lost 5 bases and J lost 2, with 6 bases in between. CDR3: CASSPTNTGELFF. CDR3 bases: TGTGCCAGCAGCCCCACAAACACCGGGGAGCTGTTTTTT.

The CDR3 DNA reads TGCGCCAGCAGTCACACCAATGAGCAGTTCTTC. Residues: CASSHTNEQFF. The chain joins TRBV10-2 to TRBJ2-1; no clear D. Germline V lookup: CDR1 WSHSY, CDR2 SAAADI. The CDR3 totals 11 residues. V was shortened by 5 bases and J by 6 bases, with 5 bases between the two germline ends.

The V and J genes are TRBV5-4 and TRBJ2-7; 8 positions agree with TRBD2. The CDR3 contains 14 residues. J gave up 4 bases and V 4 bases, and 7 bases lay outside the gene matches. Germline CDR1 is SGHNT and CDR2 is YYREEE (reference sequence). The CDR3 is CASSPGLAQYEQYF. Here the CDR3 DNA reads TGTGCCAGCAGCCCAGGACTAGCCCAATACGAGCAGTACTTC.

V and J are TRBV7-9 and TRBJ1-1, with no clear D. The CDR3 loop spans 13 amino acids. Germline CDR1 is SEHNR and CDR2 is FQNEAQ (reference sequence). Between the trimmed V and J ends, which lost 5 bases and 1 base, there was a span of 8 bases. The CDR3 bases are TGTGCCAGCAGCATTGATGGGAACACTGAAGCTTTCTTT. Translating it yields CASSIDGNTEAFF. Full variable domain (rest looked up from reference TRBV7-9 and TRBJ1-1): DTGVSQNPRHKITKRGQNVTFRCDPISEHNRLYWYRQTLGQGPEFLTYFQNEAQLEKSRLLSDRFSAERPKGSFSTLEIQRTEQGDSAMYLCASSIDGNTEAFFGQGTRLTVV.

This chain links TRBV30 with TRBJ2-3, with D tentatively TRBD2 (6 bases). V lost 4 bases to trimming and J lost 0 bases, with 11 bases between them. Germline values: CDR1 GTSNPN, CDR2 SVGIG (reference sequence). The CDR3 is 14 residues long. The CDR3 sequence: CAWKTGTSTDTQYF. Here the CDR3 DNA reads TGTGCCTGGAAGACCGGGACTAGCACAGATACGCAGTATTTT.